The 25 T cell receptor beta chains below come from one sample, sequenced in a study of T-cell reconstitution after alpha-beta-depleted transplantation in children. Preparation of the TCRbeta library was carried out with unique molecular identifiers. TCRdb reprocessed the PCR reads with MiXCR, giving one entry per CDR3 protein. The sample holds hundreds of thousands of distinct CDR3 sequences, roughly 10% seen once. The sample here was peripheral blood, taken 180 days after TCRalphabeta/CD19-depleted stem cell transplant. The origin of the receptors is a male patient under 10 years old who had a stem cell transplant for chronic granulomatous disease, so the T cells may come from the graft donor.

The J gene is TRBJ2-5, the V gene TRBV7-2; D is possibly TRBD1 or TRBD2 (5 bases each). The CDR3 sequence is 12 residues long. Germline V gene sequence: CDR1 SGHTA, CDR2 FQGNSA. The V and J ends lost 7 bases and 5 bases respectively, with 11 bases between them. The CDR3, as DNA: TGTGCCAGCATGGACTGGGGGGAGACCCAGTACTTC. It translates to CASMDWGETQYF.

Notes on this clonotype: A much larger clone lies one base from this, so it may be a read error. The chain carries TRBV6-1 and TRBJ2-1, with D possibly TRBD2 on 7 matching bases. This CDR3 spans 14 amino acids. Per germline, CDR1 MNHNS and CDR2 SASEGT. The CDR3 loop is CATSRGGPQYEQLF. The CDR3 DNA is TGTGCCACCTCAAGGGGGGGGCCGCAATATGAGCAGCTCTTC.

This clonotype was seen ten or more times. The chain joins TRBV29-1 to TRBJ2-5, with D perhaps TRBD1 or TRBD2 (5 bases each). This CDR3 contains 12 residues. In germline, CDR1 is SQVTM, CDR2 ANQGSEA. Trimming left V 6 bases short and J 9 bases short, with 17 bases between. The CDR3 bases are TGCAGCGTAGGGGACCCCACCGTCCCCCAGTACTTC. Translating gives CSVGDPTVPQYF.

There are many counts of this clonotype. The CDR3 protein is CASSYNKGGPYEQYF. The CDR3 DNA is TGTGCCAGCAGTTACAACAAAGGGGGACCCTACGAGCAGTACTTC. The J gene is TRBJ2-7, the V gene TRBV6-5, with D possibly matching TRBD1 (6 bases). V was pared by 2 bases and J by 2 bases, with 13 bases between. The germline V gene has CDR1 MNHEY and CDR2 SVGAGI. The CDR3 contains 15 residues.

This clonotype was detected ten times or more. The chain employs TRBV5-1 and TRBJ2-3; the D is unclear. This CDR3 is built from 12 residues. Trimming removed 4 bases from V and 2 bases from J, with 5 bases in between. CDR1 is SGHRS and CDR2 is YFSETQ in the germline V gene. CDR3 residues: CASSPDTDTQYF. The CDR3 DNA follows: TGCGCCAGCAGCCCAGACACAGATACGCAGTATTTT.

In this sample, this clonotype turned up a few times. The rearrangement links TRBV16 to TRBJ1-2; D remains ambiguous. CDR1 and CDR2 (germline): KGHSY, FQNENV. The CDR3 contains 13 residues. Trimming cost V 3 bases and J 8 bases, with 13 bases left between them. The CDR3 loop reads CASSQTETRGYTF. For the CDR3, the DNA is TGTGCCAGCAGCCAGACGGAGACAAGGGGCTACACCTTC.

This clonotype occurred many times. CDR3 coding DNA: TGTGCCAGCAGCATACCGGGACAGAACACTGAAGCTTTCTTT. It yields the protein CASSIPGQNTEAFF. J is TRBJ1-1 and V is TRBV7-2, with D possibly matching TRBD1 (6 bases). Deletions cut 5 bases from V and 1 base from J, with 11 bases between. Looked up from germline, CDR1 is SGHTA and CDR2 is FQGNSA. There are 14 residues in the CDR3.

The table lists this clonotype with many counts. V is TRBV6-2 or TRBV6-3 and J is TRBJ2-1, with 10 bases lining up with TRBD2. With V trimmed by 2 bases and J by 4 bases, 8 bases remained unmatched. The CDR3 is made up of 17 amino acids. Germline V gives CDR1 MNHEY, CDR2 SVGEGT. CDR3 amino acids: CASSYPSGGQPYNEQFF. The CDR3 DNA sequence: TGTGCCAGCAGTTACCCTAGCGGGGGCCAACCTTACAATGAGCAGTTCTTC.

In this sample, this clonotype turned up many times. V gene TRBV5-1 combines with J gene TRBJ2-5; 8 positions match TRBD1. The germline V gene has CDR1 SGHRS and CDR2 YFSETQ. Trimming took 5 bases from V and 1 from J; bases not matched to a gene: 1. The CDR3 totals 13 residues. CDR3 sequence (DNA): TGCGCCAGCAGAACAGGGGGCCAAGAGACCCAGTACTTC. Translation gives CASRTGGQETQYF. The full variable domain, rest sourced from reference TRBV5-1 and TRBJ2-5, is KAGVTQTPRYLIKTRGQQVTLSCSPISGHRSVSWYQQTPGQGLQFLFEYFSETQRNKGNFPGRFSGRQFSNSRSEMNVSTLELGDSALYLCASRTGGQETQYFGPGTRLLVL.

Of note for this clonotype: A single base separates this from a much larger clone, so it may be a read error. The chain couples TRBV12-3 or TRBV12-4 to TRBJ2-7; D gene uncertain. The CDR3 runs to 14 residues. The V end was cut by 3 bases, the J end by 5 bases, with 14 bases between. This CDR3 reads CASSLRWGSHEQYF. DNA for the CDR3: TGTGCCAGCAGTTTGAGGTGGGGATCCCACGAGCAGTACTTC.

This clonotype was counted ten times or more. This chain connects TRBV29-1 to TRBJ2-7; TRBD1 aligns across 9 bases. The CDR3 covers 14 residues. CDR1 and CDR2 (germline): SQVTM, ANQGSEA. The J segment lost 4 bases and the V segment lost 7 bases, leaving 11 bases of the junction unmatched. The CDR3 region has the DNA TGCAGCGCTGGCGGGGACAGGGACATTTACGAGCAGTACTTC. Translated: CSAGGDRDIYEQYF.

This clonotype was seen ten or more times. One end of the junction does not line up with germline, which may come from a read error. The chain links TRBV13 to TRBJ2-7; D is unresolved. This CDR3 comprises 12 residues. From germline, CDR1 is PRHDT and CDR2 FYEKMQ (reference sequence). The CDR3 is CASSFRASEEYF. CDR3 DNA: TGTGCCAGCAGCTTTAGAGCGTCCGAGGAGTACTTC. Full variable domain (outside the CDR3, taken from reference TRBV13 and TRBJ2-7): AAGVIQSPRHLIKEKRETATLKCYPIPRHDTVYWYQQGPGQDPQFLISFYEKMQSDKGSIPDRFSAQQFSDYHSELNMSSLELGDSALYFCASSFRASEEYFGPGTRLTVT.

This clonotype occurred many times. V gene TRBV6-5 combines with J gene TRBJ2-5; TRBD1 agrees at 8 bases. From germline, CDR1 is MNHEY and CDR2 SVGAGI. V shed 2 bases, J shed 4 bases, and the junction held 3 bases outside the gene matches. The CDR3 totals 14 residues. Written as DNA, the CDR3 is TGTGCCAGCAGTTACCATGGACAGGGAGAGACCCAGTACTTC. Its translation is CASSYHGQGETQYF.

This clonotype was seen ten or more times. The V gene is TRBV6-5, the J gene TRBJ2-7; possible D gene TRBD1, 6 bases. The CDR3 length is 14 residues. Germline CDR1 MNHEY, CDR2 SVGAGI. The V end lost 2 bases, the J end lost 0 bases, and 8 bases lay between the germline ends. CDR3 loop: CASSYTGTSYEQYF. The CDR3 nucleotides read TGTGCCAGCAGTTACACAGGGACCTCCTACGAGCAGTACTTC.

In this sample, this clonotype turned up a few times. The chain uses TRBV18 and TRBJ2-2, with D possibly TRBD2 on 6 matching bases. This CDR3 is built from 15 residues. The ends were cut back, 3 bases at V and 5 bases at J, with 13 bases in the middle. Germline V CDR1 and CDR2: KGHSH, LQKENI. The CDR3 nucleotides read TGTGCCAGCTCACCGGAGGGTTTGAAAACCGGGGAGCTGTTTTTT. Protein sequence: CASSPEGLKTGELFF.

This clonotype occurred many times. The CDR3 DNA follows: TGCGCCAGCAGCCATCTTAAACAGCGGGCTAGAGGCACCGGGGAGCTGTTTTTT. Translating gives CASSHLKQRARGTGELFF. This sequence joins TRBV4-3 and TRBJ2-2, with TRBD2 as a possible D gene (6 bases). V gave up 3 bases and J gave up 4 bases, with 21 bases separating them. The V gene's germline CDR1 is LGHNA and CDR2 YSLEER. CDR3 length: 18 amino acids.

The sample holds many counts of this clonotype. The CDR3 spells CASTLGGRVYSPLHF. The CDR3 region has the DNA TGTGCCAGCACCCTAGGGGGCAGGGTATATTCACCCCTCCACTTT. The V gene is TRBV5-5, the J gene TRBJ1-6, with TRBD1 matching 7 bases. Germline V gene lookup returns CDR1 SGHKS and CDR2 YYEKEE (reference sequence). The CDR3 loop spans 15 amino acids. Germline trimming cut 6 bases from V and 8 bases from J; bases unmatched to any gene: 11.

The chain couples TRBV20-1 to TRBJ2-7; D remains unclear. V was trimmed by 1 base and J by 0 bases, leaving 7 bases between them. CDR1 is DFQATT, CDR2 SNEGSKA, per germline (reference sequence). This CDR3 region has 13 residues. CDR3 amino acids: CSARVRASYEQYF. The CDR3 DNA follows: TGCAGTGCTAGAGTACGGGCCTCCTACGAGCAGTACTTC.

This clonotype has a count of ten or more. V usage is TRBV20-1 and J usage is TRBJ2-5, with TRBD2 matching 11 bases. The CDR3 is 15 amino acids. Germline CDR1 reads DFQATT; CDR2 reads SNEGSKA (reference sequence). V shed 6 bases, J shed 1 base, and the junction held 7 bases outside the gene matches. The CDR3 protein is CSATTSGDIQETQYF. The CDR3 DNA reads as TGCAGTGCCACGACTAGCGGGGATATCCAAGAGACCCAGTACTTC.

The V and J genes are TRBV5-1 and TRBJ2-2; D gene uncertain. Deletions cut 1 base from V and 1 base from J, with 8 bases between. The CDR3 covers 15 residues. Per the germline V gene, CDR1 is SGHRS and CDR2 is YFSETQ. The CDR3 DNA follows: TGCGCCAGCAGCTTGCGGTCACTGAACACCGGGGAGCTGTTTTTT. This gives the protein CASSLRSLNTGELFF.

This clonotype occurred many times. J is TRBJ2-3 and V is TRBV5-1; 7 bases are shared with TRBD2. Trimming at V came to 0 bases and at J to 1 base, leaving 2 bases not matched to a gene. Germline CDR1 SGHRS, CDR2 YFSETQ. The CDR3 runs 15 residues. The CDR3 reads CASSLEGLRTDTQYF. The CDR3 coding sequence is TGCGCCAGCAGCTTGGAGGGACTACGCACAGATACGCAGTATTTT.

This clonotype was detected many times. The gene calls are TRBV20-1 and TRBJ2-1; a possible D gene is TRBD2 (6 bases). V gave up 0 bases and J gave up 2 bases, with 8 bases separating them. The germline V gene has CDR1 DFQATT and CDR2 SNEGSKA (reference sequence). The CDR3 extends over 14 amino acids. The CDR3 nucleotides are TGCAGTGCTAGAGAGCGGGAAACCTACAATGAGCAGTTCTTC. Protein sequence: CSARERETYNEQFF.

This clonotype has a count of ten or more. The chain uses TRBV7-3 and TRBJ2-1; the match to TRBD2 covers 7 bases. The germline CDR1 and CDR2 sequences are SGHTA and FQGTGA. The CDR3 runs 15 residues. With 2 bases clipped from V and 8 bases from J, the junction kept 9 bases outside the gene matches. For the CDR3, the DNA is TGTGCCAGCAGCTTAGCGGGAGTTGGTATGGATGAGCAGTTCTTC. Residues: CASSLAGVGMDEQFF.

This clonotype occurred many times. The genes are TRBV27 and TRBJ2-1, with D hard to call. The V gene lost 2 bases and the J gene lost 4 bases, with 12 bases spanning the gap. The CDR3 covers 15 residues. Germline V lookup: CDR1 MNHEY, CDR2 SMNVEV (reference sequence). CDR3 coding DNA: TGTGCCAGCAGTTTAGGCGGCAGTGTTTACAATGAGCAGTTCTTC. It yields the protein CASSLGGSVYNEQFF.

This chain uses TRBV12-3 or TRBV12-4 with TRBJ1-5; TRBD1 might be the D (6 bases). The CDR3 loop spans 14 amino acids. V was cut by 3 bases and J by 4 bases, with 10 bases left in between. CDR3 residues: CASSFGQQNQPQHF. The CDR3 coding sequence is TGTGCCAGCAGTTTTGGACAGCAAAATCAGCCCCAGCATTTT.